This section outlines one TCR beta chain sequence together with its context. What it binds is not known. This sample stems from a study of vaccination and CD4 T cells after COVID-19. As for the study in general: Post-vaccination specimens were collected at a median of about 68 days following dose two (range 14 to 241). Overall study results and limits: Convalescent patients gained a median approximately 88% of their reactive clones only post-vaccination.

TCRdb passed the PCR reads through MiXCR, listing each CDR3 protein once. The sample records 20,000 to 25,000 distinct CDR3 sequences, around 50% being singletons. CDR1 is SGHRS, CDR2 YFSETQ, per germline. The CDR3 totals 16 residues. The V end was cut by 7 bases, the J end by 0 bases, with 17 bases between. This TCR came from a human donor who had recovered from COVID-19. The V and J genes are TRBV5-1 and TRBJ2-1; possible D gene TRBD2, 6 bases. The sample consisted of CD4+ T cells from blood, taken before SARS-CoV-2 vaccination. The CDR3 protein is CASARLRDFSYNEQFF. DNA of the CDR3: TGCGCCAGCGCGCGCCTCCGGGACTTCTCCTACAATGAGCAGTTCTTC. The full variable domain, with the rest looked up from reference TRBV5-1 and TRBJ2-1, is KAGVTQTPRYLIKTRGQQVTLSCSPISGHRSVSWYQQTPGQGLQFLFEYFSETQRNKGNFPGRFSGRQFSNSRSEMNVSTLELGDSALYLCASARLRDFSYNEQFFGPGTRLTVL.